This entry is about one T cell receptor beta chain. Original processing notes: It was from reference gene primer amplification that nucleated cell counts were estimated. Profiling relied on immunoSEQ multiplex PCR, and the TCRdb table lists in-frame clones only, not all of them. V, J and clone size reflect that table, while D and trimming were determined from the DNA. Of 200,000 or so clones listed, around 90% were seen once; the top ten hold 5.5% to 8.5%. V shed 5 bases, J shed 1 base, and the junction held 5 bases outside the gene matches. This CDR3 has 15 amino acids. The germline CDR1 and CDR2 sequences are SGHTA and FQGNSA. The cohort comprised adults aged about 18 to 90 years residing in 24 US areas. In assigning cohorts, the study relied on participant-reported clinical history. These data originate in a study of blood T cell repertoires in COVID-19. Across the study: Sources were T cells, B-cell-depleted T cells, or PBMCs; the material itself was cDNA or gDNA.

The rearrangement links TRBV7-2 to TRBJ2-3; 8 bases match TRBD1. This receptor was obtained from a man younger than 45 in a cohort exposed to, infected with or recovered from COVID-19 (not recorded which). The sample taken for sequencing was PBMCs or T cells enriched from blood (not recorded which). The CDR3: CASSPYRGGTDTQYF. CDR3 coding DNA: TGTGCCAGCAGCCCCTACAGGGGGGGCACAGATACGCAGTATTTT.